This T cell receptor (beta chain) came from a study of follicular helper T cells after annual influenza vaccination. Study-wide points: For non-cTfh compartments, undersampling could not be ruled out.

Concerning this clone itself: Its antigen is undetermined.

Documented time point: 2015-2016 season, 7 days after influenza vaccination. TCRB sequencing was done at Survey resolution level. Assay used: immunoSEQ multiplex PCR; TCRdb lists only in-frame clones, some missing. The sample holds 6,000 or so clones, around 80% seen once. Trimming removed 0 bases at V and 4 bases at J, with 11 bases between. CDR3 length: 15 residues. Germline V gene sequence: CDR1 SGHDT, CDR2 YYEEEE. V gene TRBV5-6 combines with J gene TRBJ1-3; the D is unclear. This sequence originates from an adult who received the influenza vaccine. This sample comprised CXCR5- memory CD4+ T cells sorted from blood, obtained 7 days after influenza vaccination. In DNA, the CDR3 is TGTGCCAGCAGCTTGGGGGTCGGCCTCGGAAACACCATATATTTT. This gives the protein CASSLGVGLGNTIYF.